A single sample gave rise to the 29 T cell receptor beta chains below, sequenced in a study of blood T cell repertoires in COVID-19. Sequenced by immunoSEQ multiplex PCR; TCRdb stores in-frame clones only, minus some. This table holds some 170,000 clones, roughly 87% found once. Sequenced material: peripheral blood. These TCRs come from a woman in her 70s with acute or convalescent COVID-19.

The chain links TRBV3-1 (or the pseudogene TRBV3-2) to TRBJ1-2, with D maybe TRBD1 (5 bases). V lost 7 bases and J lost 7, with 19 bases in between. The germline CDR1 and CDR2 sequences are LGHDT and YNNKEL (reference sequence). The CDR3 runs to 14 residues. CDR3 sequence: CASTPGRDRGGYTF. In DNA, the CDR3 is TGTGCCAGCACCCCGGGGCGGGACCGTGGTGGCTACACCTTC.

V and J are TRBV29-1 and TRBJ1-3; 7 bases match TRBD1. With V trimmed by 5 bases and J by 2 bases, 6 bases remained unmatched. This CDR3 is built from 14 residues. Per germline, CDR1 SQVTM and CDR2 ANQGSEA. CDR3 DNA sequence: TGCAGCGTTATGAGGACAGGTACTGGAAACACCATATATTTT. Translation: CSVMRTGTGNTIYF.

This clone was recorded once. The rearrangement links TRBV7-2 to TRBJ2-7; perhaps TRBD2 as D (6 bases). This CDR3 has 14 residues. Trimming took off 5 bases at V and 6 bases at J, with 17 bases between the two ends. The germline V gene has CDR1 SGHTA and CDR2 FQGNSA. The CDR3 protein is CASSLVAVGGEQYF. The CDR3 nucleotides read TGTGCCAGCAGCCTAGTGGCGGTGGGAGGCGAGCAGTACTTC.

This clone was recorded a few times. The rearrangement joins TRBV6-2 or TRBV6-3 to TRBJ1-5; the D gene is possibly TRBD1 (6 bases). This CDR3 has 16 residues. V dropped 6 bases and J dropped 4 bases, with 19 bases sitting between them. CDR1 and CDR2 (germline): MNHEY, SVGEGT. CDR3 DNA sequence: TGTGCCAGCAGCTCTCTCAGGGGACCCCTTAATCAGCCCCAGCATTTT. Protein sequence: CASSSLRGPLNQPQHF.

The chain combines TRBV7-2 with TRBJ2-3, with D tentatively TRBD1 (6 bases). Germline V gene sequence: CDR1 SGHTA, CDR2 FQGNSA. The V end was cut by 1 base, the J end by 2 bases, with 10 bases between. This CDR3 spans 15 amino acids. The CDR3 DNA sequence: TGTGCCAGCAGCTTAGAAAACAGGGTCACAGATACGCAGTATTTT. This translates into CASSLENRVTDTQYF.

This chain's CDR3 is CASSFWGRGTGELFF. The CDR3 DNA reads TGTGCCAGCAGTTTCTGGGGGCGCGGAACCGGGGAGCTGTTTTTT. The chain uses TRBV28 and TRBJ2-2, with D perhaps matching TRBD1 (6 bases). The CDR3 has 15 residues. Germline V gene lookup returns CDR1 MDHEN and CDR2 SYDVKM. Between the trimmed V and J ends, which lost 3 bases and 5 bases, there was a span of 13 bases.

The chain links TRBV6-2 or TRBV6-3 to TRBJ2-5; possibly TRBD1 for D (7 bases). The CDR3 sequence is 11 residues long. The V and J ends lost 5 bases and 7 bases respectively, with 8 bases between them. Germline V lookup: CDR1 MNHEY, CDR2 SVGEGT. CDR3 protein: CASSQGGTQYF. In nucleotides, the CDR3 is TGTGCCAGCAGTCAGGGGGGGACCCAGTACTTC.

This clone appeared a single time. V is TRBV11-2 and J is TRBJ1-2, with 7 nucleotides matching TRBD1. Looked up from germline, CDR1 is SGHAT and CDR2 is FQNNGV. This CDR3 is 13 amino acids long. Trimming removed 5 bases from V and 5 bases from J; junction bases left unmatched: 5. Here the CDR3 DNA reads TGTGCCAGCAGCAGGGGGCCGCTATATGGCTACACCTTC. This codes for CASSRGPLYGYTF.

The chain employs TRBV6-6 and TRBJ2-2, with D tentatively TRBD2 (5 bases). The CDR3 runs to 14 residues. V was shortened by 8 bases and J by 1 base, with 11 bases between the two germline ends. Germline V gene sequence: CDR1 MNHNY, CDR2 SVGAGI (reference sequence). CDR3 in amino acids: CASHRELNTGELFF. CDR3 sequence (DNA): TGTGCCAGCCACCGGGAACTGAACACCGGGGAGCTGTTTTTT.

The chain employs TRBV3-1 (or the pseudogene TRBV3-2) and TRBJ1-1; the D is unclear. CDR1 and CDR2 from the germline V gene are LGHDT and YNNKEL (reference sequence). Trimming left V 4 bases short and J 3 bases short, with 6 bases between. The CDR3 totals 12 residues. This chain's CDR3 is CASSPTDTEAFF. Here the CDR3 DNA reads TGTGCCAGCAGCCCCACAGACACTGAAGCTTTCTTT.

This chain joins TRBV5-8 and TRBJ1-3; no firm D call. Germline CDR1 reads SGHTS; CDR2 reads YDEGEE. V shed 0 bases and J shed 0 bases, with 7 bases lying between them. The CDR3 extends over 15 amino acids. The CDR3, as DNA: TGTGCCAGCAGCTTGGGACATAGCTCTGGAAACACCATATATTTT. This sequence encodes CASSLGHSSGNTIYF.

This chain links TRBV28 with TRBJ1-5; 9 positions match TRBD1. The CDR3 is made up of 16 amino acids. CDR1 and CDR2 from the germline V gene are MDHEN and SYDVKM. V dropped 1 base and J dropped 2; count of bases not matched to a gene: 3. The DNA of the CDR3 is TGTGCCAGCAGTTTATATAGGACAGGGGGCAATCAGCCCCAGCATTTT. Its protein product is CASSLYRTGGNQPQHF. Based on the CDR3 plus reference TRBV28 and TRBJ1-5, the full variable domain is DVKVTQSSRYLVKRTGEKVFLECVQDMDHENMFWYRQDPGLGLRLIYFSYDVKMKEKGDIPEGYSVSREKKERFSLILESASTNQTSMYLCASSLYRTGGNQPQHFGDGTRLSIL.

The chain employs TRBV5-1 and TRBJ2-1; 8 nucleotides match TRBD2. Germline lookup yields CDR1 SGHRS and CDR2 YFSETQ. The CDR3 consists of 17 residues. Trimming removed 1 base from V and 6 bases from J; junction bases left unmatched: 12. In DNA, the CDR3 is TGCGCCAGCAGCTTGTATTTTTCTTCGGGAGGGACCAATGAGCAGTTCTTC. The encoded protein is CASSLYFSSGGTNEQFF.

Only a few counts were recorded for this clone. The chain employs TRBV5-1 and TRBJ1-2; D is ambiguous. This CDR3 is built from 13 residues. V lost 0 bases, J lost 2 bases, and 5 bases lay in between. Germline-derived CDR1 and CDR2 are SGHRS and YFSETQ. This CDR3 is CASSLGQNYGYTF. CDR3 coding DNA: TGCGCCAGCAGCTTGGGACAAAACTATGGCTACACCTTC.

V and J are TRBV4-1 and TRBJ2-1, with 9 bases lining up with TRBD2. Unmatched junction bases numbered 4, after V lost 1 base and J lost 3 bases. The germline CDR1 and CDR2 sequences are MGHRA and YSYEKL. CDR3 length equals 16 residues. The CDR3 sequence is CASSQALAGYYNEQFF. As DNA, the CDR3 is TGCGCCAGCAGCCAAGCCCTAGCGGGATACTACAATGAGCAGTTCTTC.

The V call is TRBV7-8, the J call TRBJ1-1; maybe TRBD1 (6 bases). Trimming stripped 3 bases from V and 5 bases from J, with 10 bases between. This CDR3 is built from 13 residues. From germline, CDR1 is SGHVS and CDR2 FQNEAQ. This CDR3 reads CASSFTGKTEAFF. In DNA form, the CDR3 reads TGTGCCAGCAGCTTCACAGGGAAAACTGAAGCTTTCTTT.

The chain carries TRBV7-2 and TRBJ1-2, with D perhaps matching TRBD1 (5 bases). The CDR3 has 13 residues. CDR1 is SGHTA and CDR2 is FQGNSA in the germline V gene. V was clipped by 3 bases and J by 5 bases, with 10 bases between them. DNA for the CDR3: TGTGCCAGCAGCTTGGGGGGAGGGTATGGCTACACCTTC. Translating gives CASSLGGGYGYTF.

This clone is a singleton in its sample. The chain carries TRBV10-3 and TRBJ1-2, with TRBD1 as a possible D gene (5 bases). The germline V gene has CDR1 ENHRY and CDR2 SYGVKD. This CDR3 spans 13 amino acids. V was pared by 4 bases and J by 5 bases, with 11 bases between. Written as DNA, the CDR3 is TGTGCCATCAGTGTTGACAGAAAATATGGCTACACCTTC. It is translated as CAISVDRKYGYTF.

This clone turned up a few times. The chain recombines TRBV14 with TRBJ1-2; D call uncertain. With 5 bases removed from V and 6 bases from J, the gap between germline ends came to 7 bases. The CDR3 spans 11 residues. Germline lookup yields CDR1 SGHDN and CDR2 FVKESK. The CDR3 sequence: CASSNGDGYTF. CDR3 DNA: TGTGCCAGCAGCAACGGGGATGGCTACACCTTC.

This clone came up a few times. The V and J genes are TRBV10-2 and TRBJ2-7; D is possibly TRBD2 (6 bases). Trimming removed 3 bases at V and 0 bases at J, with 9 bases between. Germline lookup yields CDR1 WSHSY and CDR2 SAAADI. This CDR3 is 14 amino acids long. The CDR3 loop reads CASSDWGVSYEQYF. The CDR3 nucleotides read TGCGCCAGCAGTGATTGGGGGGTCTCCTACGAGCAGTACTTC.

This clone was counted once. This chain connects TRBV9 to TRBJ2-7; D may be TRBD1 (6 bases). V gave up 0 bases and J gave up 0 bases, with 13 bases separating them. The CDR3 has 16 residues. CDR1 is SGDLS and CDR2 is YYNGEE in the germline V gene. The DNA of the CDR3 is TGTGCCAGCAGCGTAGGAAGTTCGGACAGCTCCTACGAGCAGTACTTC. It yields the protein CASSVGSSDSSYEQYF.

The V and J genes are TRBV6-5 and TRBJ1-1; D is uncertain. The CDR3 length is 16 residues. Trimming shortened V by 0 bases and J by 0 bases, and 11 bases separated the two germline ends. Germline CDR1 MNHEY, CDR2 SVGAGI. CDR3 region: CASSYSREQMNTEAFF. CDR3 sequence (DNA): TGTGCCAGCAGTTACTCGCGGGAACAGATGAACACTGAAGCTTTCTTT.

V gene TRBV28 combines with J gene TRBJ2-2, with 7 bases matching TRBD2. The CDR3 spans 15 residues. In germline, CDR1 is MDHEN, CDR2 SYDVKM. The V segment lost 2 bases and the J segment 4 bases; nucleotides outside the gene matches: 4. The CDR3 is CASSLGLAATGELFF. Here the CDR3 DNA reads TGTGCCAGCAGTTTAGGTCTAGCGGCCACCGGGGAGCTGTTTTTT. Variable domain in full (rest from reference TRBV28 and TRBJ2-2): DVKVTQSSRYLVKRTGEKVFLECVQDMDHENMFWYRQDPGLGLRLIYFSYDVKMKEKGDIPEGYSVSREKKERFSLILESASTNQTSMYLCASSLGLAATGELFFGEGSRLTVL.

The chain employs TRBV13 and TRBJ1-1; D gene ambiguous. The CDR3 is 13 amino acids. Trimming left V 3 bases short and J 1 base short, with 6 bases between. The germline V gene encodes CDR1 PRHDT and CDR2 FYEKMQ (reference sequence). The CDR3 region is CASSFWRNTEAFF. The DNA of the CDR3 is TGTGCCAGCAGCTTCTGGAGGAACACTGAAGCTTTCTTT.

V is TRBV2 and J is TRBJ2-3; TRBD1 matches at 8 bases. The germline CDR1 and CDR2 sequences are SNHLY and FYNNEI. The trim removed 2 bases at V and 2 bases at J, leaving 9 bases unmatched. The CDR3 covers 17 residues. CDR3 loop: CASSEPAETGDTDTQYF. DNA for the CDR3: TGTGCCAGCAGTGAACCGGCCGAGACAGGGGACACAGATACGCAGTATTTT.

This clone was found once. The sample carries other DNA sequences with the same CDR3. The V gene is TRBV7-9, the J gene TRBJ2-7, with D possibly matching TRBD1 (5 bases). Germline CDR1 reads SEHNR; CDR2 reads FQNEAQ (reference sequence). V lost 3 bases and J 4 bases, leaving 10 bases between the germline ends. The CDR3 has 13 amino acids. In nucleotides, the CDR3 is TGTGCCAGCAGCTTTACAGGTTTTTACGAGCAGTACTTC. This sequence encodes CASSFTGFYEQYF.

CDR3: CASSLRRIFPYNEQFF. The DNA for the CDR3 is TGTGCCAGCAGCTTAAGGAGAATTTTCCCCTACAATGAGCAGTTCTTC. The genes are TRBV7-2 and TRBJ2-1, with no clear D. CDR3 length equals 16 residues. The V and J ends lost 2 bases and 2 bases respectively, with 13 bases between them. Germline V lookup: CDR1 SGHTA, CDR2 FQGNSA.

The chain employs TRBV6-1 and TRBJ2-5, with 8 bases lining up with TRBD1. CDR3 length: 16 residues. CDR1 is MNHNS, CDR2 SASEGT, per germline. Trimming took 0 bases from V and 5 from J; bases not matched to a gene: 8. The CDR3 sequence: CASSEAAQGAWETQYF. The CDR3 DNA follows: TGTGCCAGCAGTGAAGCTGCGCAGGGGGCTTGGGAGACCCAGTACTTC.

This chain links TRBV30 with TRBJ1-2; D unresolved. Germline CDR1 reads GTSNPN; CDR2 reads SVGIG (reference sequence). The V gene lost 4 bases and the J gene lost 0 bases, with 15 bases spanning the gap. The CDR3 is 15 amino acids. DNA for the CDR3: TGTGCCTGGATCCGGACCCGGGATGCTAACTATGGCTACACCTTC. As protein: CAWIRTRDANYGYTF. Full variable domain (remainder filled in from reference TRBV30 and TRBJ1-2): SQTIHQWPATLVQPVGSPLSLECTVEGTSNPNLYWYRQAAGRGLQLLFYSVGIGQISSEVPQNLSASRPQDRQFILSSKKLLLSDSGFYLCAWIRTRDANYGYTFGSGTRLTVV.